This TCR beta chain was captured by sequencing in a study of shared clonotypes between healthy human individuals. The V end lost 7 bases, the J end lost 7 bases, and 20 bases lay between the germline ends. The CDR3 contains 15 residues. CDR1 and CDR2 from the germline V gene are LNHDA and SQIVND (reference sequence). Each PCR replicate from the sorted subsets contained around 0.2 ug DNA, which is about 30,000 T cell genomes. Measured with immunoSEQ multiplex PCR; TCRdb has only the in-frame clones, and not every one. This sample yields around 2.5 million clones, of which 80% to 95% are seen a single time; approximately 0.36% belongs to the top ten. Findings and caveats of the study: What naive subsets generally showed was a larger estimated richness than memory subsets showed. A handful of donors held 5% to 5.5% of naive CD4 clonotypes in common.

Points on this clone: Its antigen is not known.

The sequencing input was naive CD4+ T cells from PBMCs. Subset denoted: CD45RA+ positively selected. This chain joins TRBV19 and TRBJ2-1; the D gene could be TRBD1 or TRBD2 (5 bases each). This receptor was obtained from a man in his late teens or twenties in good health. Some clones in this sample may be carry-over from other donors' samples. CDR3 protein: CASKGRDHPSNEQFF. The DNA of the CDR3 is TGTGCCAGTAAGGGCCGGGACCACCCAAGTAATGAGCAGTTCTTC.